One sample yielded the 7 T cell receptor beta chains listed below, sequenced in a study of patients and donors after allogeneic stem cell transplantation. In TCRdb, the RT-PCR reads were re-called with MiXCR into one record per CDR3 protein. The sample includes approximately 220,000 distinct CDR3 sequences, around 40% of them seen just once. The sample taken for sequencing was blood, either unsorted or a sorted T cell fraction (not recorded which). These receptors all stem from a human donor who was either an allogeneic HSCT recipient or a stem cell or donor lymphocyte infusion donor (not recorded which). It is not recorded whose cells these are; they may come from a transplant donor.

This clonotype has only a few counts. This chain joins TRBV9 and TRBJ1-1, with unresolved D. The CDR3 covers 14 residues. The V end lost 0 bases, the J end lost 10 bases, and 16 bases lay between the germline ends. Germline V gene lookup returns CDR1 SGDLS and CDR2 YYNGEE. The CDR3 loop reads CASSVGVGHTPAFF. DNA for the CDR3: TGTGCCAGCAGCGTAGGGGTAGGCCATACCCCAGCTTTCTTT.

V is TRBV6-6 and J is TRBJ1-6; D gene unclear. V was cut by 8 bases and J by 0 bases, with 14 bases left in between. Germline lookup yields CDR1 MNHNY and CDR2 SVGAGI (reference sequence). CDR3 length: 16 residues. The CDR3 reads CASRVGQSSYNSPLHF. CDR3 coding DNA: TGTGCCAGCCGGGTCGGCCAAAGCTCCTATAATTCACCCCTCCACTTT.

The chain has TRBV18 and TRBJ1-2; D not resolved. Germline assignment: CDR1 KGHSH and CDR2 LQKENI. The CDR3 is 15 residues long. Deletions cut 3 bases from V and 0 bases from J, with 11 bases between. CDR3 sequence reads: CASSPFDGPNYGYTF. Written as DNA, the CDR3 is TGTGCCAGCTCACCCTTCGACGGACCTAACTATGGCTACACCTTC.

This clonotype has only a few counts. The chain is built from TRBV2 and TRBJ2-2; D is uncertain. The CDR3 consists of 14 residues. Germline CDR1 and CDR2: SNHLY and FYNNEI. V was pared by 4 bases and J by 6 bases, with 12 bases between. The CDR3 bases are TGTGCCAGCAGTGTTGTCCTCCTGCCCGGGGAGCTGTTTTTT. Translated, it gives CASSVVLLPGELFF.

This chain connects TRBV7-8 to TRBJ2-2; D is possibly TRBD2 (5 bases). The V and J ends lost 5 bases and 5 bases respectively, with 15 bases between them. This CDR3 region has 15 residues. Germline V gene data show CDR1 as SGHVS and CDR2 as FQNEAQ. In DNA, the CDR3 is TGTGCCAGCAGCCCTCCGGACTTCCGGACCGGGGAGCTGTTTTTT. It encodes CASSPPDFRTGELFF.

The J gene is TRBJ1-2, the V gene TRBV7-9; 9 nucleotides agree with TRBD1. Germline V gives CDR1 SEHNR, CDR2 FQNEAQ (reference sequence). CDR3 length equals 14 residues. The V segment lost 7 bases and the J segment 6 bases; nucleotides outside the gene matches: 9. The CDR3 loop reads CASTWDRESDGYTF. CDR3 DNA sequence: TGTGCCAGCACCTGGGACAGGGAATCGGATGGCTACACCTTC. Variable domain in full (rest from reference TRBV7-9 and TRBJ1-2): DTGVSQNPRHKITKRGQNVTFRCDPISEHNRLYWYRQTLGQGPEFLTYFQNEAQLEKSRLLSDRFSAERPKGSFSTLEIQRTEQGDSAMYLCASTWDRESDGYTFGSGTRLTVV.

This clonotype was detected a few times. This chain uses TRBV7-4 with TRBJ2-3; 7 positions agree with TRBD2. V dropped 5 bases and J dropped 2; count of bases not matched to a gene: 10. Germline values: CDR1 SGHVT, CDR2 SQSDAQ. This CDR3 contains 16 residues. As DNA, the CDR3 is TGTGCCAGCAGCCTTTCGGCGGGGGTTCACACAGATACGCAGTATTTT. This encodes CASSLSAGVHTDTQYF.